One TCR beta chain is described in this entry. The data were taken from a study of blood T cell repertoires in COVID-19. About the research overall: Nucleic acid was either cDNA or gDNA, and it came from T cells, B-cell-depleted T cells, or PBMCs.

Using immunoSEQ multiplex PCR, the repertoire was profiled, and TCRdb retains in-frame clones only, with some absent. The data contain roughly 90,000 clones, roughly 86% of them singletons. The CDR3 extends over 15 amino acids. Between the trimmed V and J ends, which lost 4 bases and 8 bases, there was a span of 19 bases. CDR1 and CDR2 (germline): SGHTA, FQGNSA. This TCR was recovered from a human donor in a cohort sampled during active COVID-19. The sequencing input was peripheral blood. This chain joins TRBV7-2 and TRBJ2-3; D perhaps matches TRBD2 (7 bases). This CDR3 reads CASSSRLGGGGTQYF. DNA of the CDR3: TGTGCCAGCAGCTCGAGACTAGGGGGGGGAGGTACGCAGTATTTT.